The TCR beta chain under discussion was sequenced for a study of tumor-infiltrating lymphocytes in primary liver carcinoma. Study as a whole: Between about 4.2 and 10 cm across, the tumors were all of stage T1-T3 N0M0. The study's findings and limits: Paired tumor-adjacent and tumor-blood samples overlapped less than tumor region pairs did.

On this clonotype itself: What it recognizes is unknown. Because the CDR3 is missing its conserved closing phenylalanine or tryptophan, this is likely a read error.

The authors took blood RNA from unsorted whole blood and also extracted germline DNA. From germline, CDR1 is SGHAT and CDR2 FQNNGV. V was cut by 5 bases and J by 1 base, with 17 bases left in between. CDR3 size: 16 residues. TCR beta cDNA came from roughly 0.45 ug total RNA, primed with a constant-region primer. Three rounds of nested multiplex PCR with slightly modified ARM-PCR produced TCR beta libraries. Running 9 to 11 cycles apiece, the first two PCR rounds relied on TRBV1-TRBV30 forward primers together with a C-beta reverse primer. TCRdb itself ran the multiplex PCR reads through MiXCR, one entry per CDR3 protein. The repertoire consists of about 180,000 distinct CDR3 sequences, with roughly three fifths occurring once and the leading ten covering around three quarters.

The receptor was isolated from a man aged 35 to 55 with primary liver carcinoma and hepatitis B virus infection. The chain joins TRBV11-2 to TRBJ1-1, with unresolved D. The specimen was peripheral blood. The CDR3 region has the DNA TGTGCCAGCAGCCCGTTCCCCGACATGCCGAACACTGAAGCTTTCTAT. Its translation: CASSPFPDMPNTEAFY.